These 14 T cell receptor beta chains originate from one sample sequenced in a study of blood T cell repertoires in COVID-19. Repertoires were generated with immunoSEQ multiplex PCR, while TCRdb's copy carries only in-frame clones and drops some. This table has roughly 45,000 clones, less than 85% appearing once. Sample: peripheral blood. The receptors here all came from a man aged 45-60 years with active COVID-19.

A single count supports this clone. This chain links TRBV6-5 with TRBJ1-1; possible D gene TRBD1, 5 bases. The CDR3 runs to 14 residues. Trimming removed 4 bases from V and 6 bases from J, with 15 bases in between. Germline CDR1 is MNHEY and CDR2 is SVGAGI. The CDR3 nucleotides read TGTGCCAGCAGTTTCCGACCGGCGGGGGCTGAAGCTTTCTTT. Translation: CASSFRPAGAEAFF.

This clone came up once. V usage is TRBV5-1 and J usage is TRBJ2-7; 7 bases line up with TRBD1. The CDR3 covers 15 residues. Germline loops: CDR1 SGHRS, CDR2 YFSETQ. Losses at the gene ends were 0 bases for V and 4 bases for J; bases not matched to a gene: 7. The CDR3 region has the DNA TGCGCCAGCAGCTTGGCCGGGACAGCTTTATACGAGCAGTACTTC. Protein product: CASSLAGTALYEQYF. The variable domain in full, with the rest retrieved from reference TRBV5-1 and TRBJ2-7, is KAGVTQTPRYLIKTRGQQVTLSCSPISGHRSVSWYQQTPGQGLQFLFEYFSETQRNKGNFPGRFSGRQFSNSRSEMNVSTLELGDSALYLCASSLAGTALYEQYFGPGTRLTVT.

This chain joins TRBV6-5 and TRBJ1-2; D unclear. CDR1 MNHEY and CDR2 SVGAGI come from the germline V gene. V was cut by 3 bases and J by 6 bases, with 11 bases left in between. The CDR3 totals 13 residues. CDR3: CASSYSGINGYTF. The CDR3 region has the DNA TGTGCCAGCAGTTATTCGGGGATCAATGGCTACACCTTC.

The rearrangement joins TRBV3-1 (or the pseudogene TRBV3-2) to TRBJ2-5, with 9 nucleotides matching TRBD2. J gave up 5 bases and V 0 bases, and 7 bases lay outside the gene matches. Germline V CDR1 and CDR2: LGHDT, YNNKEL (reference sequence). The CDR3 is 16 residues long. Here the CDR3 reads CASSQERGGRRETQYF. The CDR3 bases are TGTGCCAGCAGCCAAGAGCGGGGGGGCCGTCGGGAGACCCAGTACTTC.

The rearrangement links TRBV6-4 to TRBJ2-3; 8 bases map to TRBD2. The CDR3 runs 16 residues. The V and J ends lost 4 bases and 2 bases, in that order; junction bases with no gene match: 8. Germline lookup yields CDR1 MRHNA and CDR2 SNTAGT. The CDR3 DNA reads TGTGCCAGCAGTGTACGAGCGGGGGAGGCCACAGATACGCAGTATTTT. It yields the protein CASSVRAGEATDTQYF.

V and J are TRBV10-2 and TRBJ2-7; 7 bases agree with TRBD2. CDR1 and CDR2 from the germline V gene are WSHSY and SAAADI. The V and J ends lost 4 bases and 5 bases, in that order; junction bases with no gene match: 8. The CDR3 has 14 amino acids. CDR3 in amino acids: CASSARAGWHEQYF. In nucleotides, the CDR3 is TGCGCCAGCAGTGCTAGAGCGGGGTGGCACGAGCAGTACTTC.

The chain uses TRBV5-1 and TRBJ1-2, with D possibly matching TRBD1 (5 bases). The germline V gene has CDR1 SGHRS and CDR2 YFSETQ. The V gene lost 3 bases and the J gene lost 4 bases, with 10 bases spanning the gap. The CDR3 is made up of 13 amino acids. In nucleotides, the CDR3 is TGCGCCAGCAGCTCAGGGTATACCTATGGCTACACCTTC. This gives the protein CASSSGYTYGYTF. Variable domain in full (rest from reference TRBV5-1 and TRBJ1-2): KAGVTQTPRYLIKTRGQQVTLSCSPISGHRSVSWYQQTPGQGLQFLFEYFSETQRNKGNFPGRFSGRQFSNSRSEMNVSTLELGDSALYLCASSSGYTYGYTFGSGTRLTVV.

The V and J genes are TRBV2 and TRBJ2-1, with 11 bases aligning to TRBD1. The V gene's germline CDR1 is SNHLY and CDR2 FYNNEI. V lost 6 bases and J lost 9; bases outside the gene matches: 4. The CDR3 runs to 13 residues. CDR3 sequence: CASRDRGRAEQFF. The CDR3 DNA follows: TGTGCCAGCAGGGACAGGGGGCGCGCTGAGCAGTTCTTC.

This clone has just a few counts. V usage is TRBV10-1 and J usage is TRBJ2-1, with 9 bases lining up with TRBD1. Germline values: CDR1 WNHNN, CDR2 SYGVQD (reference sequence). The CDR3 is made up of 15 amino acids. J was trimmed by 8 bases and V by 2 bases; bases with no gene match: 7. Here the CDR3 reads CASSERGQGIDEQFF. The CDR3 nucleotides are TGCGCCAGCAGTGAGAGGGGACAGGGAATCGATGAGCAGTTCTTC.

The rearrangement joins TRBV5-8 to TRBJ1-1, with D unclear. CDR1 is SGHTS and CDR2 is YDEGEE in the germline V gene. Deletions cut 2 bases from V and 1 base from J, with 6 bases between. This CDR3 has 13 residues. The DNA of the CDR3 is TGTGCCAGCAGCTTCGCAGAGAACACTGAAGCTTTCTTT. Encoded protein: CASSFAENTEAFF.

The rearrangement links TRBV27 to TRBJ1-4; 9 positions agree with TRBD1. The CDR3 consists of 15 residues. CDR1 and CDR2 (germline): MNHEY, SMNVEV (reference sequence). The V segment lost 5 bases and the J segment 6 bases; nucleotides outside the gene matches: 7. In nucleotides, the CDR3 is TGTGCCAGCAGTGCCACGACAGGGGGTTATGAAAAACTGTTTTTT. Amino acid sequence: CASSATTGGYEKLFF.

The rearrangement uses TRBV7-9 and TRBJ2-2; TRBD1 might be the D (5 bases). The CDR3 runs 15 residues. V shed 3 bases and J shed 0 bases, with 8 bases lying between them. Germline CDR1 reads SEHNR; CDR2 reads FQNEAQ (reference sequence). CDR3 in DNA: TGTGCCAGCAGCTTGGGCAGGGCGAACACCGGGGAGCTGTTTTTT. Translating gives CASSLGRANTGELFF.

CDR3 loop: CASSIRTGGAGELFF. The CDR3 DNA sequence: TGTGCCAGCAGCATCCGGACAGGGGGGGCTGGGGAGCTGTTTTTT. The chain joins TRBV11-2 to TRBJ2-2, with 10 positions matching TRBD1. J was trimmed by 8 bases and V by 5 bases; bases with no gene match: 8. The CDR3 runs to 15 residues. Germline values: CDR1 SGHAT, CDR2 FQNNGV.

The V gene is TRBV4-3, the J gene TRBJ1-4, with D possibly being TRBD1 (5 bases). The CDR3 sequence is 15 residues long. Germline CDR1 and CDR2: LGHNA and YSLEER. V was trimmed by 0 bases and J by 6 bases, leaving 11 bases between them. The CDR3 region has the DNA TGCGCCAGCAGCCAAGATCCGGGGGGGGATGAAAAACTGTTTTTT. Translation gives CASSQDPGGDEKLFF.